The 21 T cell receptor beta chains below all came from one sample that was sequenced in a study of blood T cell repertoires in COVID-19. The method was immunoSEQ multiplex PCR; TCRdb's version includes in-frame clones alone and lacks a portion of them. Of 300,000 or so clones listed, about 89% were seen once; the top ten hold 5% to 7%. The sequenced material came from peripheral blood. These receptors originate from a man between 18 and 35 years old who had recovered from COVID-19.

The rearrangement uses TRBV6-1 and TRBJ2-7; 11 bases align to TRBD2. Unmatched junction bases numbered 11, after V lost 4 bases and J lost 0 bases. This CDR3 is 18 amino acids long. Germline CDR1 reads MNHNS; CDR2 reads SASEGT. Here the CDR3 reads CASSVTLAGGGFSYEQYF. The CDR3 DNA reads as TGTGCCAGCAGTGTGACTTTAGCGGGAGGGGGATTCTCCTACGAGCAGTACTTC.

The chain is built from TRBV19 and TRBJ1-5, with 7 bases matching TRBD1. The CDR3 is 13 residues long. The trim removed 3 bases at V and 5 bases at J, leaving 1 base unmatched. Per germline, CDR1 LNHDA and CDR2 SQIVND (reference sequence). CDR3 in DNA: TGTGCCAGTAGTATTACAGGGGATCAGCCCCAGCATTTT. Encoded protein: CASSITGDQPQHF.

The chain couples TRBV27 to TRBJ2-3; 11 bases agree with TRBD1. Germline values: CDR1 MNHEY, CDR2 SMNVEV (reference sequence). The junction had 3 bases not matched to a gene; V was cut back by 6 bases and J by 4 bases. The CDR3 runs 14 residues. The CDR3, as DNA: TGTGCCAGCAGAGGACAGGGGGCCTCAGATACGCAGTATTTT. Its translation is CASRGQGASDTQYF.

V is TRBV6-6 and J is TRBJ2-5; TRBD2 aligns across 8 bases. Unmatched junction bases numbered 8, after V lost 6 bases and J lost 5 bases. CDR3 length: 14 residues. CDR1 and CDR2 from the germline V gene are MNHNY and SVGAGI (reference sequence). The CDR3 is CASSPRLALETQYF. CDR3 nucleotides: TGTGCCAGCAGCCCTCGACTAGCGCTGGAGACCCAGTACTTC.

There are a few counts of this clone. The chain joins TRBV3-1 (or the pseudogene TRBV3-2) to TRBJ2-1, with 14 bases identical to TRBD2. CDR1 LGHDT and CDR2 YNNKEL come from the germline V gene (reference sequence). Unmatched junction bases numbered 7, after V lost 3 bases and J lost 0 bases. This CDR3 contains 19 residues. The CDR3 coding sequence is TGTGCCAGCAGCCAGCCGGGACTAGCGGGAGTCAGCTCCTACAATGAGCAGTTCTTC. Its protein is CASSQPGLAGVSSYNEQFF.

The chain joins TRBV12-3 or TRBV12-4 to TRBJ1-1; D remains ambiguous. The CDR3 runs 13 residues. The V gene lost 10 bases and the J gene lost 4 bases, with 16 bases spanning the gap. CDR3 sequence reads: CATALATPTEAFF. The CDR3 region has the DNA TGTGCCACCGCACTGGCGACTCCCACTGAAGCTTTCTTT.

CDR3 region: CASSSPGQGSYEQYF. Written as DNA, the CDR3 is TGTGCCAGCAGCTCCCCGGGACAGGGATCCTACGAGCAGTACTTC. The genes are TRBV7-9 and TRBJ2-7; 9 bases are shared with TRBD1. CDR1 is SEHNR and CDR2 is FQNEAQ in the germline V gene (reference sequence). Unmatched junction bases numbered 5, after V lost 4 bases and J lost 1 base. CDR3 length equals 15 residues.

V is TRBV19 and J is TRBJ2-3; a possible D gene is TRBD2 (6 bases). Germline loops: CDR1 LNHDA, CDR2 SQIVND (reference sequence). The CDR3 is 15 residues long. Trimming removed 4 bases from V and 1 base from J, with 12 bases in between. The CDR3 reads CASSNFGGGTDTQYF. The CDR3 DNA follows: TGTGCCAGTAGTAACTTCGGAGGGGGCACAGATACGCAGTATTTT.

The chain uses TRBV6-1 and TRBJ2-3, with D tentatively TRBD2 (5 bases). Germline lookup yields CDR1 MNHNS and CDR2 SASEGT. V lost 3 bases and J lost 7, with 17 bases in between. The CDR3 loop spans 15 amino acids. The CDR3 nucleotides are TGTGCCAGCAGTGATCTTACGGGGAGCAGGTATACGCAGTATTTT. Translation gives CASSDLTGSRYTQYF.

This chain links TRBV2 with TRBJ2-1; TRBD2 matches 9 bases. Germline V gene data show CDR1 as SNHLY and CDR2 as FYNNEI. The CDR3 contains 17 residues. Losses at the gene ends were 6 bases for V and 1 base for J; bases not matched to a gene: 10. The CDR3 loop is CASRGVISGSSYNEQFF. In DNA, the CDR3 is TGTGCCAGCAGGGGTGTGATTAGCGGGAGTTCCTACAATGAGCAGTTCTTC.

J is TRBJ1-3 and V is TRBV25-1; D unresolved. Trimming left V 3 bases short and J 4 bases short, with 13 bases between. The CDR3 sequence is 15 residues long. Germline values: CDR1 MGHDK, CDR2 SYGVNS. The CDR3 loop reads CASSEANLAGNTIYF. CDR3 DNA sequence: TGTGCCAGCAGTGAGGCGAATCTAGCCGGAAACACCATATATTTT.

This clone was seen only a few times. The chain recombines TRBV27 with TRBJ1-4, with D perhaps TRBD1 (5 bases). V was pared by 0 bases and J by 7 bases, with 12 bases between. Germline V CDR1 and CDR2: MNHEY, SMNVEV (reference sequence). The CDR3 has 15 amino acids. In nucleotides, the CDR3 is TGTGCCAGCAGTTTATCAGGCCAGGGTAGTGAAAAACTGTTTTTT. It yields the protein CASSLSGQGSEKLFF.

The gene calls are TRBV19 and TRBJ2-3, with a weak D call TRBD1 (6 bases). Germline-derived CDR1 and CDR2 are LNHDA and SQIVND (reference sequence). Trimming left V 6 bases short and J 2 bases short, with 15 bases between. There are 15 residues in the CDR3. DNA of the CDR3: TGTGCCAGTAGCCTCGACAGGCCCCCCACAGATACGCAGTATTTT. It codes for CASSLDRPPTDTQYF.

The chain joins TRBV7-9 to TRBJ2-1; 8 positions agree with TRBD2. Trimming at V came to 0 bases and at J to 9 bases, leaving 7 bases not matched to a gene. The germline CDR1 and CDR2 sequences are SEHNR and FQNEAQ (reference sequence). The CDR3 spans 15 residues. CDR3 sequence: CASSLAVRGGLEQFF. The CDR3 DNA follows: TGTGCCAGCAGCTTAGCGGTTCGGGGGGGCCTTGAGCAGTTCTTC.

This chain joins TRBV6-5 and TRBJ1-4; D possibly corresponds to TRBD1 (6 bases). In germline, CDR1 is MNHEY, CDR2 SVGAGI. The CDR3 runs 15 residues. V was pared by 6 bases and J by 1 base, with 12 bases between. Written as DNA, the CDR3 is TGTGCCAGCAGCAAGGGACAAGGAACTAATGAAAAACTGTTTTTT. Encoded protein: CASSKGQGTNEKLFF.

This chain uses TRBV19 with TRBJ1-5; perhaps TRBD1 as D (5 bases). V lost 2 bases and J lost 5, with 10 bases in between. This CDR3 spans 14 amino acids. CDR1 is LNHDA and CDR2 is SQIVND in the germline V gene (reference sequence). The CDR3 nucleotides are TGTGCCAGTAGTATAAGTGGCAGGGATCAGCCCCAGCATTTT. It yields the protein CASSISGRDQPQHF.

As for this clone: Additional DNA sequences in this sample encode the identical CDR3. This sequence joins TRBV7-2 and TRBJ2-3, with a possible D match to TRBD1 (6 bases). Germline CDR1 is SGHTA and CDR2 is FQGNSA. The CDR3 consists of 14 residues. V was shortened by 1 base and J by 2 bases, with 7 bases between the two germline ends. CDR3 in DNA: TGTGCCAGCAGCTTAGGGGGGCCCACAGATACGCAGTATTTT. Its protein is CASSLGGPTDTQYF.

This chain connects TRBV5-1 to TRBJ2-7; 7 bases agree with TRBD2. The CDR3 extends over 13 amino acids. V trimming: 4 bases; J trimming: 2 bases; junction bases outside the gene matches: 3. CDR1 is SGHRS, CDR2 YFSETQ, per germline. CDR3 coding DNA: TGCGCCAGCAGCGATGGACTAGCCTACGAGCAGTACTTC. It encodes CASSDGLAYEQYF. Drawing the rest from reference TRBV5-1 and TRBJ2-7, the complete variable domain is KAGVTQTPRYLIKTRGQQVTLSCSPISGHRSVSWYQQTPGQGLQFLFEYFSETQRNKGNFPGRFSGRQFSNSRSEMNVSTLELGDSALYLCASSDGLAYEQYFGPGTRLTVT.

The chain joins TRBV18 to TRBJ2-1, with 8 bases fitting TRBD2. The junction had 3 bases not matched to a gene; V was cut back by 0 bases and J by 8 bases. Germline loops: CDR1 KGHSH, CDR2 LQKENI. This CDR3 is built from 14 residues. The CDR3 spells CASSPPASGHEQFF. The CDR3 DNA is TGTGCCAGCTCACCACCGGCTAGCGGGCATGAGCAGTTCTTC.

This chain joins TRBV9 and TRBJ1-3; TRBD1 is a possible D gene (5 bases). The V gene lost 3 bases and the J gene lost 4 bases, with 14 bases spanning the gap. Germline loops: CDR1 SGDLS, CDR2 YYNGEE. The CDR3 runs 15 residues. CDR3 residues: CASSGKDSMGNTIYF. The DNA for the CDR3 is TGTGCCAGCAGCGGGAAAGACAGTATGGGAAACACCATATATTTT.

The chain employs TRBV7-3 and TRBJ2-7; TRBD1 matches 11 bases. The germline CDR1 and CDR2 sequences are SGHTA and FQGTGA. The CDR3 covers 13 residues. Germline trimming cut 5 bases from V and 6 bases from J; bases unmatched to any gene: 3. CDR3 in DNA: TGTGCCAGCAGCGCCGGACAGGGGGCCGAGCAGTACTTC. Protein sequence: CASSAGQGAEQYF.